The sequence of this T cell receptor (beta chain) was determined in a study of T cell responses to AZD1222 COVID-19 vaccine. Findings of the study overall: AZD1222 recipients seropositive at baseline numbered only 5 or 6. Donors were chiefly white British, with a greater number of females, and clonal diversity was perhaps underestimated. Vaccination with two AZD1222 doses was followed by a rise in Spike-specific TCR breadth and depth. The CD4 TCRs associated with vaccination extended across spike and predominated at 160-218 and 743-854.

Assay used: immunoSEQ multiplex PCR; TCRdb lists only in-frame clones, some missing. The sample lists some 100,000 clones, 90% seen once, with 1% to 1.5% in the top ten. Concerning this clone itself: The target antigen is unknown.

CDR3 length: 15 residues. Germline V CDR1 and CDR2: MNHEY, SVGAGI. Trimming took off 2 bases at V and 7 bases at J, with 17 bases between the two ends. The clonotype originates from an adult in good health. The chain joins TRBV6-5 to TRBJ1-2; D uncertain. The sample was peripheral blood, taken on day 0 of AZD1222 vaccination. The DNA for the CDR3 is TGTGCCAGCAGTTACGGGCCCTCCTTTCAACGTGGCTACACCTTC. It translates to CASSYGPSFQRGYTF.